Following are 24 T cell receptor beta chains from one sample sequenced in a study of T cells in localized non-small cell lung cancer (dated by TCRdb to about 2020). The library was obtained by the immunoSEQ multiplex PCR assay. In its TCRdb copy, this immuneACCESS table keeps in-frame sequences only and misses some clones. Where compared with another copy, unresolved V genes explain less than half of these, and the others have no known cause. This sample comprises some 31,000 clones, roughly 80% of them detected only once. The top ten clonotypes cover roughly 31% of the sample. The sequencing here drew on peripheral blood, taken before any cancer treatment. The receptors here all came from a male donor aged 60 or over with stage II squamous cell lung carcinoma.

CDR3 protein: CASSPFRVGEPQHF. DNA for the CDR3: TGTGCCAGCTCACCTTTCAGGGTTGGGGAGCCCCAGCATTTT. The genes are TRBV18 and TRBJ1-5, with TRBD1 as a possible D gene (5 bases). The V end lost 3 bases, the J end lost 8 bases, and 14 bases lay between the germline ends. In germline, CDR1 is KGHSH, CDR2 LQKENI. This CDR3 contains 14 residues.

The V gene is TRBV11-2, the J gene TRBJ2-7; no clear D gene. Trimming took off 5 bases at V and 7 bases at J, with 21 bases between the two ends. CDR1 is SGHAT, CDR2 FQNNGV, per germline. The CDR3 has 15 amino acids. The CDR3 bases are TGTGCCAGCAGCCAAGAACATCCCCCCCGGTGGGAGCAGTACTTC. Amino acids: CASSQEHPPRWEQYF.

In DNA, the CDR3 is TGTGCCAGCTCACCAACCCAGGGATATGGCTACACCTTC. This sequence encodes CASSPTQGYGYTF. The chain uses TRBV18 and TRBJ1-2; D possibly corresponds to TRBD1 (5 bases). Trimming pared 2 bases from V and 5 bases from J, leaving 9 bases between. This CDR3 is built from 13 residues. CDR1 KGHSH and CDR2 LQKENI come from the germline V gene.

The chain couples TRBV10-3 to TRBJ2-1, with 12 bases fitting TRBD2. Looked up from germline, CDR1 is ENHRY and CDR2 is SYGVKD. Germline trimming cut 6 bases from V and 8 bases from J; bases unmatched to any gene: 11. The CDR3 length is 16 residues. The CDR3 is CAISPPSSGGVDEQFF. CDR3 DNA: TGTGCCATCAGCCCCCCTTCTAGCGGGGGGGTGGATGAGCAGTTCTTC.

The chain couples TRBV11-2 to TRBJ2-1; D is possibly TRBD2 (6 bases). V was trimmed by 1 base and J by 0 bases, leaving 13 bases between them. CDR3 length: 17 amino acids. Germline V gene data show CDR1 as SGHAT and CDR2 as FQNNGV. The CDR3 coding sequence is TGTGCCAGCAGCTTAGCGTGGAGGGCCCCCTCCTACAATGAGCAGTTCTTC. Amino acids: CASSLAWRAPSYNEQFF.

This clone occurred a few times. V is TRBV13 and J is TRBJ2-1, with 10 bases that match TRBD1. This CDR3 is 17 amino acids long. Germline V CDR1 and CDR2: PRHDT, FYEKMQ (reference sequence). The ends lost 4 bases at V and 6 bases at J; junction bases unmatched: 12. The CDR3 DNA reads TGTGCCAGCAGCTCGACAGGGGGCGTTTCATTGTTCAATGAGCAGTTCTTC. It specifies CASSSTGGVSLFNEQFF.

The V and J genes are TRBV18 and TRBJ1-1; D perhaps matches TRBD1 (6 bases). V lost 3 bases and J 3 bases, leaving 11 bases between the germline ends. The V gene's germline CDR1 is KGHSH and CDR2 LQKENI. The CDR3 is made up of 14 amino acids. CDR3 sequence: CASSPKGVDTEAFF. The CDR3 DNA reads TGTGCCAGCTCACCTAAGGGGGTGGACACTGAAGCTTTCTTT. Variable domain in full (rest from reference TRBV18 and TRBJ1-1): NAGVMQNPRHLVRRRGQEARLRCSPMKGHSHVYWYRQLPEEGLKFMVYLQKENIIDESGMPKERFSAEFPKEGPSILRIQQVVRGDSAAYFCASSPKGVDTEAFFGQGTRLTVV.

The chain has TRBV5-4 and TRBJ1-1; D remains ambiguous. The V end lost 3 bases, the J end lost 5 bases, and 11 bases lay between the germline ends. The CDR3 extends over 13 amino acids. Germline-derived CDR1 and CDR2 are SGHNT and YYREEE (reference sequence). The CDR3 sequence is CASSSWVYTEAFF. As DNA, the CDR3 is TGTGCCAGCAGCTCCTGGGTGTATACTGAAGCTTTCTTT.

This sequence joins TRBV19 and TRBJ1-2, with 8 bases fitting TRBD1. This CDR3 is 14 amino acids long. Per the germline V gene, CDR1 is LNHDA and CDR2 is SQIVND (reference sequence). The ends lost 3 bases at V and 6 bases at J; junction bases unmatched: 6. The CDR3 DNA reads as TGTGCCAGTAGTATTCGACAGGGGCGAGATGGCTACACCTTC. The encoded protein is CASSIRQGRDGYTF. Full variable domain (missing parts from reference TRBV19 and TRBJ1-2): DGGITQSPKYLFRKEGQNVTLSCEQNLNHDAMYWYRQDPGQGLRLIYYSQIVNDFQKGDIAEGYSVSREKKESFPLTVTSAQKNPTAFYLCASSIRQGRDGYTFGSGTRLTVV.

The CDR3 loop is CSVRSSNTGELFF. The CDR3 DNA reads as TGCAGCGTTCGCAGCTCGAACACCGGGGAGCTGTTTTTT. The rearrangement uses TRBV29-1 and TRBJ2-2, with D unresolved. The CDR3 runs to 13 residues. V was clipped by 5 bases and J by 0 bases, with 7 bases between them. CDR1 is SQVTM and CDR2 is ANQGSEA in the germline V gene.

This clone was seen more than once but under ten times. The chain employs TRBV7-9 and TRBJ2-7; 13 positions agree with TRBD2. This CDR3 is built from 14 residues. Germline CDR1 and CDR2: SEHNR and FQNEAQ (reference sequence). J gave up 4 bases and V 4 bases, and 1 base lay outside the gene matches. CDR3 amino acids: CASSSGLAGYEQYF. The CDR3 region has the DNA TGTGCCAGCAGCTCGGGACTAGCGGGGTACGAGCAGTACTTC.

V usage is TRBV7-2 and J usage is TRBJ1-1, with D maybe TRBD1 (6 bases). Germline values: CDR1 SGHTA, CDR2 FQGNSA. The CDR3 is 15 residues long. V gave up 0 bases and J gave up 1 base, with 9 bases separating them. The CDR3 DNA sequence: TGTGCCAGCAGCTTAGCGACAGGAGGGAACACTGAAGCTTTCTTT. It specifies CASSLATGGNTEAFF.

This clone came up a few times. The chain employs TRBV18 and TRBJ1-5; D not certain. Per germline, CDR1 KGHSH and CDR2 LQKENI. There are 13 residues in the CDR3. The ends were cut back, 2 bases at V and 4 bases at J, with 6 bases in the middle. The CDR3 reads CASSPEVNQPQHF. CDR3 nucleotides: TGTGCCAGCTCACCAGAGGTTAATCAGCCCCAGCATTTT.

CDR3 sequence reads: CASSLNRGSTEAFF. The DNA of the CDR3 is TGTGCCAGCAGTTTAAACAGGGGTTCGACTGAAGCTTTCTTT. This chain connects TRBV27 to TRBJ1-1, with 7 nucleotides matching TRBD1. V trimming: 2 bases; J trimming: 5 bases; junction bases outside the gene matches: 5. This CDR3 is built from 14 residues. The V gene's germline CDR1 is MNHEY and CDR2 SMNVEV (reference sequence).

This clone was detected a few times. This rearrangement joins TRBV7-9 to TRBJ2-1, with a weak D call TRBD1 (5 bases). There are 12 residues in the CDR3. CDR1 and CDR2 (germline): SEHNR, FQNEAQ (reference sequence). V lost 6 bases to trimming and J lost 8 bases, with 11 bases between them. The CDR3 bases are TGTGCCAGCAGGGGGCTGCTCGATGAGCAGTTCTTC. This gives the protein CASRGLLDEQFF.

This clone was seen once. The chain uses TRBV5-1 and TRBJ2-2, with 7 bases fitting TRBD1. In germline, CDR1 is SGHRS, CDR2 YFSETQ. The CDR3 is made up of 14 amino acids. Trimming took 0 bases from V and 7 from J; bases not matched to a gene: 3. The CDR3: CASSLGQGGGELFF. The CDR3 DNA reads TGCGCCAGCAGCTTGGGACAGGGTGGCGGGGAGCTGTTTTTT.

The V call is TRBV6-5, the J call TRBJ1-1, with D unresolved. CDR3 length equals 14 residues. The ends were cut back, 0 bases at V and 0 bases at J, with 5 bases in the middle. Germline V gene lookup returns CDR1 MNHEY and CDR2 SVGAGI. The chain's CDR3 is CASSYSNVNTEAFF. CDR3 DNA sequence: TGTGCCAGCAGTTACTCGAACGTGAACACTGAAGCTTTCTTT.

The rearrangement joins TRBV5-1 to TRBJ1-1; TRBD1 might be the D (6 bases). Trimming took 4 bases from V and 1 from J, leaving 14 bases between them. The CDR3 extends over 15 amino acids. Germline CDR1 SGHRS, CDR2 YFSETQ. For the CDR3, the DNA is TGCGCCAGCAGCCGAGGGGGGTCTCGGAACACTGAAGCTTTCTTT. This gives the protein CASSRGGSRNTEAFF.

This chain joins TRBV29-1 and TRBJ2-1, with 13 positions matching TRBD2. CDR1 is SQVTM, CDR2 ANQGSEA, per germline. CDR3 length: 14 residues. With V trimmed by 4 bases and J by 8 bases, 5 bases remained unmatched. CDR3 amino acids: CSVGTSGRDYEQFF. The CDR3 DNA reads as TGCAGCGTTGGGACTAGCGGGAGAGATTATGAGCAGTTCTTC.

The rearrangement uses TRBV7-8 and TRBJ1-1; 8 bases are shared with TRBD1. The V and J ends lost 4 bases and 4 bases, in that order; junction bases with no gene match: 5. Looked up from germline, CDR1 is SGHVS and CDR2 is FQNEAQ. This CDR3 has 14 residues. The CDR3 DNA reads as TGTGCCAGCAGCTCCACAGGGGGAACCACTGAAGCTTTCTTT. Encoded protein: CASSSTGGTTEAFF.

The chain joins TRBV6-5 to TRBJ1-3; weak D call: TRBD1 (5 bases). The V end lost 4 bases, the J end lost 4 bases, and 11 bases lay between the germline ends. Germline lookup yields CDR1 MNHEY and CDR2 SVGAGI. CDR3 length equals 14 residues. CDR3 DNA: TGTGCCAGCAGTTCCAGGGTGGAAGGAAACACCATATATTTT. Translated, it gives CASSSRVEGNTIYF.

The V gene is TRBV30, the J gene TRBJ1-1; 7 bases agree with TRBD1. Germline CDR1 reads GTSNPN; CDR2 reads SVGIG (reference sequence). V was pared by 7 bases and J by 0 bases, with 2 bases of the junction left unmatched. CDR3 length: 12 amino acids. The CDR3 sequence: CALGQLNTEAFF. For the CDR3, the DNA is TGTGCCTTGGGACAGCTGAACACTGAAGCTTTCTTT.

The V and J genes are TRBV7-9 and TRBJ2-7, with 7 bases identical to TRBD1. J gave up 6 bases and V 5 bases, and 4 bases lay outside the gene matches. The CDR3 totals 12 residues. The V gene's germline CDR1 is SEHNR and CDR2 FQNEAQ (reference sequence). CDR3 coding DNA: TGTGCCAGCAGCCCCGGACAGGTCGAGCAGTACTTC. Translated: CASSPGQVEQYF.

The chain recombines TRBV4-2 with TRBJ1-2, with D hard to call. The germline V and J ends were trimmed by 4 bases and 8 bases, with 11 bases remaining between them. Germline CDR1 reads LGHNA; CDR2 reads YNFKEQ. The CDR3 has 12 amino acids. CDR3 coding DNA: TGTGCCAGCAGCCTCCAAATGGGCGGCTACACCTTC. It translates to CASSLQMGGYTF.